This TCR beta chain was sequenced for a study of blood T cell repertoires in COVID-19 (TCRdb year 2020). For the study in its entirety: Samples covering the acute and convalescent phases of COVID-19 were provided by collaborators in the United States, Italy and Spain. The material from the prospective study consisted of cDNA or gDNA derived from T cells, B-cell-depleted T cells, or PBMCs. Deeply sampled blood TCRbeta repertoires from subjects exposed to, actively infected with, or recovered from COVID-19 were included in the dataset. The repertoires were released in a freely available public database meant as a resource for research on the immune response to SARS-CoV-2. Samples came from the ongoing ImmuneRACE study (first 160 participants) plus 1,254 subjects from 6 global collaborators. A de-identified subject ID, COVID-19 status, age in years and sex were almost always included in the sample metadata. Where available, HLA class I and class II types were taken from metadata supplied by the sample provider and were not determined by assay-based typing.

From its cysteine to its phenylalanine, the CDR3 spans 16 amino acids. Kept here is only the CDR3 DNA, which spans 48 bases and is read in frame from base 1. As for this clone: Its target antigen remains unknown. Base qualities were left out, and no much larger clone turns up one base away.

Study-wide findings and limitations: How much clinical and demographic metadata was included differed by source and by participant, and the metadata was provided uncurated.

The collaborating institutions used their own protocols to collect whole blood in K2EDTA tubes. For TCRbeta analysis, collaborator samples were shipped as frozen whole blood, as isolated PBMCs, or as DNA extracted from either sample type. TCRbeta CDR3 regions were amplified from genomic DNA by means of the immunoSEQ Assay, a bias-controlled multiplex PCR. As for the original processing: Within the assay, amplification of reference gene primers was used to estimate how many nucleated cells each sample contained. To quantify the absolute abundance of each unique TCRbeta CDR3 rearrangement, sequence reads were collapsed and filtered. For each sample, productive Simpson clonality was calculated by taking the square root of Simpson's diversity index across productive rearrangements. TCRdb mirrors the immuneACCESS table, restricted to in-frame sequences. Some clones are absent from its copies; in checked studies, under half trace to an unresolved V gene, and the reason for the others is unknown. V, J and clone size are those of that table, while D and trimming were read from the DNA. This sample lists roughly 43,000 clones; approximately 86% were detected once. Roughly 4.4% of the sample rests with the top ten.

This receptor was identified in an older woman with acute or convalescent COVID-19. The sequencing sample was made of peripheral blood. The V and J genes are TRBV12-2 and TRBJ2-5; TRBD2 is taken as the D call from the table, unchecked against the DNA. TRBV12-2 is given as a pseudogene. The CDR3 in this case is CASRLLGRVVGETQYF. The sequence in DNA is TGTGCAAGCCGACTGCTAGGGAGGGTGGTTGGAGAGACCCAGTACTTC.